One sample yielded the 5 T cell receptor beta chains listed below, sequenced in a study of metastatic and nonmetastatic thyroid tumors. No treatment of any kind had been given to any patient before thyroid surgery. TCRdb re-called clones from the PCR reads using MiXCR. The table has about 33,000 clones, 10% to 11% seen once. Sequencing used blood. The origin of the receptors is a female donor with papillary thyroid cancer or a benign thyroid nodule (not recorded which). Some clones in this sample may be carry-over from other donors' samples.

The sample holds many counts of this clone. The chain recombines TRBV7-2 with TRBJ2-7, with 10 nucleotides matching TRBD1. Germline CDR1 and CDR2: SGHTA and FQGNSA. Unmatched junction bases numbered 14, after V lost 3 bases and J lost 0 bases. This CDR3 region has 19 residues. CDR3 sequence: CASSFNTAGTGVSSYEQYF. CDR3 nucleotide sequence: TGTGCCAGCAGCTTCAATACAGCCGGGACAGGGGTTAGCTCCTACGAGCAGTACTTC.

This clone was counted many times. A much larger clonotype is one base distant, so this may be a read error. This chain uses TRBV6-4 with TRBJ1-6; D not certain. Trimming shortened V by 6 bases and J by 6 bases, and 9 bases separated the two germline ends. From germline, CDR1 is MRHNA and CDR2 SNTAGT. The CDR3 contains 13 residues. CDR3: CASSQESNSPLHF. CDR3 coding DNA: TGTGCCAGCAGCCAGGAAAGTAATTCACCCCTCCACTTT.

At least ten counts were recorded for this clone. The gene calls are TRBV27 and TRBJ2-1, with a tentative D call TRBD2 (6 bases). V was shortened by 0 bases and J by 8 bases, with 14 bases between the two germline ends. Germline CDR1 is MNHEY and CDR2 is SMNVEV (reference sequence). This CDR3 region has 15 residues. The CDR3 DNA is TGTGCCAGCAGTTTATCGGCGGGGCCTCCCCATGAGCAGTTCTTC. It yields the protein CASSLSAGPPHEQFF.

This clone was found many times. Just one base apart from a much larger clone, this may be a read error. J is TRBJ2-7 and V is TRBV5-6, with unresolved D. The CDR3 spans 11 residues. Trimming removed 3 bases at V and 2 bases at J, with 3 bases between. Germline assignment: CDR1 SGHDT and CDR2 YYEEEE. The CDR3 sequence is CASSSPYEQYF. CDR3 bases: TGTGCCAGCAGCTCTCCCTACGAGCAGTACTTC.

This clone occurred many times. At one of its ends the junction is not consistent with the germline gene, which may arise from a read error. Other DNA sequences from this sample encode an identical CDR3 as well. The chain uses TRBV3-1 and TRBJ2-7; D may be TRBD1 (6 bases). In germline, CDR1 is LGHDT, CDR2 YNNKEL (reference sequence). The CDR3 spans 14 residues. For the CDR3, the DNA is TGCGCCAGCAGCCAAGAGTGGCAGGGGTACGAGCAGTACTTC. This sequence encodes CASSQEWQGYEQYF.